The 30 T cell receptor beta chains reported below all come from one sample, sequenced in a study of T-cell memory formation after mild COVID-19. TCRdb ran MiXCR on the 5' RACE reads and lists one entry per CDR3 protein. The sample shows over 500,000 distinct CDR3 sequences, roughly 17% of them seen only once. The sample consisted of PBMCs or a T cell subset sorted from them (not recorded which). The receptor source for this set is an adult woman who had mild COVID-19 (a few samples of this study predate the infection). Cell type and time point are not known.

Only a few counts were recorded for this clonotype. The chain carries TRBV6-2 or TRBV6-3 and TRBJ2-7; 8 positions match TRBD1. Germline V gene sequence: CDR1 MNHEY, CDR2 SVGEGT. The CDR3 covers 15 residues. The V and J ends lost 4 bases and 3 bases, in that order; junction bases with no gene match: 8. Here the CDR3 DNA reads TGTGCCAGCAGTTTAATTGGCGGGACAGGCTACGAGCAGTACTTC. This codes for CASSLIGGTGYEQYF.

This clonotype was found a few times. The CDR3 DNA follows: TGTGCCAGCAGCGCCGGGACTTACAATGAGCAGTTCTTC. It yields the protein CASSAGTYNEQFF. The chain carries TRBV12-3 or TRBV12-4 and TRBJ2-1, with D maybe TRBD2 (6 bases). The V gene lost 6 bases and the J gene lost 4 bases, with 10 bases spanning the gap. The CDR3 sequence is 13 residues long.

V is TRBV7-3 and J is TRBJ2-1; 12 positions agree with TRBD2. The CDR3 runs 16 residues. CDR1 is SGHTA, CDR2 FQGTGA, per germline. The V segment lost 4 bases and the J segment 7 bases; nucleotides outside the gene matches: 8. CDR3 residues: CASSYLAGGPRNEQFF. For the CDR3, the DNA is TGTGCCAGCAGCTACCTAGCGGGAGGGCCAAGGAATGAGCAGTTCTTC.

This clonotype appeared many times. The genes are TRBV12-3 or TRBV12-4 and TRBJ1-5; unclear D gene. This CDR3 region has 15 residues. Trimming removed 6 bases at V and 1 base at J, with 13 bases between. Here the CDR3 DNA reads TGTGCCAGCAGCGTCGAGGGAATAAGCAATCAGCCCCAGCATTTT. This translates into CASSVEGISNQPQHF.

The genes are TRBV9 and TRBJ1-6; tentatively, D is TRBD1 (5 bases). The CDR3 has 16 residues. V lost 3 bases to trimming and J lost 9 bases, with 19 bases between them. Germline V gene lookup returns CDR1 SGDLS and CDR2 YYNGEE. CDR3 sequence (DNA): TGTGCCAGCAGCGCAACCTCCGGGGGATTGGGTTCACCCCTCCACTTT. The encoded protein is CASSATSGGLGSPLHF.

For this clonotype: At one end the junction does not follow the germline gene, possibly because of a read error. The chain's CDR3 is CDSSRGGAGKNEQYF. The CDR3 coding sequence is TGTGACAGCAGCCGAGGGGGGGCCGGAAAGAACGAGCAGTACTTC. The chain couples TRBV7-2 to TRBJ2-7; D is perhaps TRBD2 (7 bases). In germline, CDR1 is SGHTA, CDR2 FQGNSA. This CDR3 contains 15 residues. The full variable domain, with the rest looked up from reference TRBV7-2 and TRBJ2-7, is GAGVSQSPSNKVTEKGKDVELRCDPISGHTALYWYRQSLGQGLEFLIYFQGNSAPDKSGLPSDRFSAERTGGSVSTLTIQRTQQEDSAVYLCDSSRGGAGKNEQYFGPGTRLTVT.

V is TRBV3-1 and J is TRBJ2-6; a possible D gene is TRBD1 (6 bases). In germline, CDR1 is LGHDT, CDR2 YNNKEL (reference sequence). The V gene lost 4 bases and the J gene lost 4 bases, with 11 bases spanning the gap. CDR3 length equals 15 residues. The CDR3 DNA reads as TGTGCCAGCAGCCGAACAGGGTACGGGGCCAACGTCCTGACTTTC. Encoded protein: CASSRTGYGANVLTF.

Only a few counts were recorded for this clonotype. CDR3 residues: CASSLTPTRAAHTDTQYF. The CDR3 region has the DNA TGTGCCAGCAGCTTAACGCCCACCCGGGCGGCTCACACAGATACGCAGTATTTT. The chain joins TRBV7-3 to TRBJ2-3, with no clear D. The CDR3 length is 18 residues. Trimming shortened V by 0 bases and J by 2 bases, and 18 bases separated the two germline ends. CDR1 and CDR2 from the germline V gene are SGHTA and FQGTGA.

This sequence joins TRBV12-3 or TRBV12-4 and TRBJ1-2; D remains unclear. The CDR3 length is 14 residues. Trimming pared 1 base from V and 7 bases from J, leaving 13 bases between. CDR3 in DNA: TGTGCCAGCAGTTTAGGCGGGAGCGAAGGTGGCTACACCTTC. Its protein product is CASSLGGSEGGYTF.

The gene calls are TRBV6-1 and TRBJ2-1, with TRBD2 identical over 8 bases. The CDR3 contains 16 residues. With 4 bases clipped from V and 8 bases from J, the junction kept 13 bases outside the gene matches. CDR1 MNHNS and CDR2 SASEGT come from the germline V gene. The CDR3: CASSAGIERERDEQFF. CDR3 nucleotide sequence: TGTGCCAGCAGTGCGGGTATAGAGCGGGAGCGCGATGAGCAGTTCTTC.

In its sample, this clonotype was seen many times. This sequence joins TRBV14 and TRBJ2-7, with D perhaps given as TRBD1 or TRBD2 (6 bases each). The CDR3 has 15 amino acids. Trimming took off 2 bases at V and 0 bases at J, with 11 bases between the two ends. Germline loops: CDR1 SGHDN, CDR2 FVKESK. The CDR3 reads CASSQPGAHSYEQYF. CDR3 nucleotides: TGTGCCAGCAGCCAACCGGGGGCCCACTCCTACGAGCAGTACTTC.

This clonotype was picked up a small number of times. CDR3 region: CASSLDPTRRGKNTEAFF. CDR3 nucleotides: TGTGCCAGCAGCTTGGACCCCACCCGGAGGGGGAAGAACACTGAAGCTTTCTTT. The chain joins TRBV5-6 to TRBJ1-1, with D perhaps matching TRBD1 (6 bases). V gave up 0 bases and J gave up 1 base, with 19 bases separating them. The germline V gene has CDR1 SGHDT and CDR2 YYEEEE. This CDR3 has 18 residues.

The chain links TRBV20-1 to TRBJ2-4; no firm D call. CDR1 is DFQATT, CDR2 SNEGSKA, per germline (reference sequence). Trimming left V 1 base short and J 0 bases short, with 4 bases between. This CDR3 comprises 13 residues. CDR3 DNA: TGCAGTGCTAGAGGAGTAGCCAAAAACATTCAGTACTTC. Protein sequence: CSARGVAKNIQYF.

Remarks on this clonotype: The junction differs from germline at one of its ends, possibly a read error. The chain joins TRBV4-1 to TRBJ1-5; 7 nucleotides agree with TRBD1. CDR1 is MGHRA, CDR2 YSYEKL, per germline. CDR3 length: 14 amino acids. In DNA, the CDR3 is TGCGCCAGCAGCCAACAGGGGGGCAATCAGACCCAGCATTTT. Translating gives CASSQQGGNQTQHF.

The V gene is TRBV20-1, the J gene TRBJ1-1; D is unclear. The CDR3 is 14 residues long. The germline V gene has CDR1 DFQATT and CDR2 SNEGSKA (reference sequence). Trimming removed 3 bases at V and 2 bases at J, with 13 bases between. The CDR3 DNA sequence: TGCAGTGCTAGCCCGAGGACCGATAACACTGAAGCTTTCTTT. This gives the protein CSASPRTDNTEAFF.

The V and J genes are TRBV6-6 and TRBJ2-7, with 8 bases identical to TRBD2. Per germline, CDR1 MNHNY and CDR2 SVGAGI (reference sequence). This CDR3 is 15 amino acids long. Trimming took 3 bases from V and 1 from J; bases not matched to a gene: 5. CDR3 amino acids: CASSYPGGQSYEQYF. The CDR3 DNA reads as TGTGCCAGCAGTTATCCGGGGGGGCAATCCTACGAGCAGTACTTC.

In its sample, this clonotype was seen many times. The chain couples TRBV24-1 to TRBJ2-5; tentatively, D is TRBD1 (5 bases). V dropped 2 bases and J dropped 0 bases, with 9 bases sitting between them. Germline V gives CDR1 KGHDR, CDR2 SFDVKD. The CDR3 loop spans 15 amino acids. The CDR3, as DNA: TGTGCCACCAGTGATTATAGACAGTACCAAGAGACCCAGTACTTC. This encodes CATSDYRQYQETQYF.

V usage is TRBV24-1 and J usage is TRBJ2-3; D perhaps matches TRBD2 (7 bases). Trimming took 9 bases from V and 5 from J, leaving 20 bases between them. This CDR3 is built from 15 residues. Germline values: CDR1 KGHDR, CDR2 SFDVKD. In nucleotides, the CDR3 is TGTGCCACCTCACCCCAGGGGCGCGGGGGAGATACGCAGTATTTT. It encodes CATSPQGRGGDTQYF.

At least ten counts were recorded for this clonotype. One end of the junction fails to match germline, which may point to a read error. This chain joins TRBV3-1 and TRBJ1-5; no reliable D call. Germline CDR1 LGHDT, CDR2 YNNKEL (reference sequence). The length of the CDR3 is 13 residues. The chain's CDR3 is CASSQGGNQPQHF. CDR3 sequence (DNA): TGCGCCAGCAGCCAAGGTGGCAATCAGCCCCAGCATTTT.

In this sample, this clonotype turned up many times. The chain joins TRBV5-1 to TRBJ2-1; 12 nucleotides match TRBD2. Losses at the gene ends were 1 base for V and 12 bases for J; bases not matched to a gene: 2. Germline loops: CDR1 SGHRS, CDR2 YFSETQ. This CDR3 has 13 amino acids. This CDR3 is CASSLWTSGMQFF. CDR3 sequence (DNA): TGCGCCAGCAGCTTGTGGACTAGCGGGATGCAGTTCTTC.

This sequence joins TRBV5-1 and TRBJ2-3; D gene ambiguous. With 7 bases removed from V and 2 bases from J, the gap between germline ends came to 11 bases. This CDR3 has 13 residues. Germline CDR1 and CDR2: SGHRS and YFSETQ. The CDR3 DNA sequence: TGCGCCAGCCAAATCCCGACCACAGATACGCAGTATTTT. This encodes CASQIPTTDTQYF.

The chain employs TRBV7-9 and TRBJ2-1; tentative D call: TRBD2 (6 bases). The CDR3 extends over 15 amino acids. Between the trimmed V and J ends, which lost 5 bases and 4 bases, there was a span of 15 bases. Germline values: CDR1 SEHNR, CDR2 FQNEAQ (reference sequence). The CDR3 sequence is CASSRPAGPYNEQFF. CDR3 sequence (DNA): TGTGCCAGCAGCCGACCAGCGGGCCCATACAATGAGCAGTTCTTC.

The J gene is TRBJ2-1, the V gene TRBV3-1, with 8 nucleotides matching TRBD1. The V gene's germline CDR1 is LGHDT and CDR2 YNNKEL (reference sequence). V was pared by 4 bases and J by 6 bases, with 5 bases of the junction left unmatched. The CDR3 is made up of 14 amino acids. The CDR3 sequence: CASSLGTGPNEQFF. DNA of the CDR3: TGTGCCAGCAGCCTCGGGACAGGTCCCAATGAGCAGTTCTTC.

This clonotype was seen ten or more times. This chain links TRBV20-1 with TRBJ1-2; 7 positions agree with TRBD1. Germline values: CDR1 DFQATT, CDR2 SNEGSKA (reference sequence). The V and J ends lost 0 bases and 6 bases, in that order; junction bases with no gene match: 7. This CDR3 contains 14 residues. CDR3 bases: TGCAGTGCTAGAGATCCCCGCAGGGGGAATGGCTACACCTTC. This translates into CSARDPRRGNGYTF.

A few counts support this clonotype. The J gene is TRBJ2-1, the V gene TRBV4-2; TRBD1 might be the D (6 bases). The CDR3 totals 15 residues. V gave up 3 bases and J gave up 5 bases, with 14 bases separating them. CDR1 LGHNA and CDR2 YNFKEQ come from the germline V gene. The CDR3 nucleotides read TGTGCCAGCAGCCAGGCCGGGACAAGCCACAATGAGCAGTTCTTC. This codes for CASSQAGTSHNEQFF.

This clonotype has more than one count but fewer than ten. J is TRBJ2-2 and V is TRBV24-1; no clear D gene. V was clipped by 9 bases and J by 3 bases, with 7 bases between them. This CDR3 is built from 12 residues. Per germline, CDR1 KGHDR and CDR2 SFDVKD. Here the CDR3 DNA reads TGTGCCACCGGTCCATACACCGGGGAGCTGTTTTTT. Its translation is CATGPYTGELFF.

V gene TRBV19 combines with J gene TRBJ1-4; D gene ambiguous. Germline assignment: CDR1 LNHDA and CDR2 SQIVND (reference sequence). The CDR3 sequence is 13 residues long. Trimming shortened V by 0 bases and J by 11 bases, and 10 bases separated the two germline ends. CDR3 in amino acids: CASSIDRGQKLFF. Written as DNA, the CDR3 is TGTGCCAGTAGTATAGATCGAGGCCAGAAACTGTTTTTT.

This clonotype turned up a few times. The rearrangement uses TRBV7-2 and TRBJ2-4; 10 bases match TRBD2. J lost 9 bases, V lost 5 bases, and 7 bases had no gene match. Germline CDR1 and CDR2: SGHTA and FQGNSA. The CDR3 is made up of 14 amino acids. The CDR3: CASSPRGLAAIQYF. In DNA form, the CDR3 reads TGTGCCAGCAGCCCACGTGGACTAGCGGCCATTCAGTACTTC.

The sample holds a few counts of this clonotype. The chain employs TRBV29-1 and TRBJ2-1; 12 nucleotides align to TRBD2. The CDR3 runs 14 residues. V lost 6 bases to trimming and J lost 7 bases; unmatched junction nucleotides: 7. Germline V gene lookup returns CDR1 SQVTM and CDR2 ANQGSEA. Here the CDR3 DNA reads TGCAGCGTCCCGACTAGCGGGAGTACTAATGAGCAGTTCTTC. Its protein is CSVPTSGSTNEQFF.

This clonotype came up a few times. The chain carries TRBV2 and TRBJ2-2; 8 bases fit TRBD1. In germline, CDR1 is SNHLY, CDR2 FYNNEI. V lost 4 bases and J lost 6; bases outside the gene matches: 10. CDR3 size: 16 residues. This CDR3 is CASSALDRAFPGELFF. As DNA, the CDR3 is TGTGCCAGCAGTGCGTTGGACAGGGCTTTTCCCGGGGAGCTGTTTTTT. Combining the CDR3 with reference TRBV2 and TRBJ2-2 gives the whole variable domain EPEVTQTPSHQVTQMGQEVILRCVPISNHLYFYWYRQILGQKVEFLVSFYNNEISEKSEIFDDQFSVERPDGSNFTLKIRSTKLEDSAMYFCASSALDRAFPGELFFGEGSRLTVL.